A single TCR beta chain is shown here with its context. This may come from a read error, since a much larger clone is one base off. V was pared by 5 bases and J by 3 bases, with 13 bases of the junction left unmatched. Germline V CDR1 and CDR2: DFQATT, SNEGSKA (reference sequence). This CDR3 contains 18 residues. RNA transcripts yielded amplified TCR beta CDR3 regions. HTBI primers were used for first-round RT-PCR of the TCR CDR3. TCRdb called the multiplex PCR reads again in MiXCR, with one record for every CDR3 protein. There are a few hundred thousand distinct CDR3 sequences in the sample; about 45% occur only once, and about 8.3% lies in the top ten. The data derive from a study of T cells in Graves' hyperthyroidism and ophthalmopathy.

The receptor comes from a woman aged 18 to 35 with Graves' hyperthyroidism. The sequenced sample was peripheral blood or thyroid tissue (not recorded which). This rearrangement joins TRBV20-1 to TRBJ2-5, with TRBD2 matching 15 bases. The CDR3, as DNA: TGCAGTGCTCCCCCGCCCCGGACTAGCGGGAGGGCCGAAGAGACCCAGTACTTC. Protein: CSAPPPRTSGRAEETQYF.